This T cell receptor beta chain was recovered during a study of response to subunit inactivated influenza vaccine. With V trimmed by 4 bases and J by 4 bases, 9 bases remained unmatched. The CDR3 contains 15 residues. Germline V CDR1 and CDR2: LGHDT, YNNKEL (reference sequence). TCRdb redid the calling of the RT-PCR reads with MiXCR, one entry per CDR3 protein. The data contain about 620,000 distinct CDR3 sequences, 11% of them seen just once; the ten biggest clones take up approximately 11%. At least ten counts were recorded for this clonotype. These data were likewise used in another study, on T cells expressing NK-cell markers. As that report states: 5'RACE template switching with UMIs generated TCR beta cDNA. It was sorted CD3+CD56+NKG2C+, CD3+CD56+NKG2C- and CD3+CD56-NKG2C+ T cells that supplied the TCR beta repertoires. Dominant NKG2C+ clonotypes in six donors made up roughly 1.0-7.0% of CD8+ T cells. In a handful of donors, these clonotypes also led the CD3+CD56-NKG2C+ fraction. HCMV specificity was not established for the expanded NKG2C+ T cell clones.

The rearrangement joins TRBV3-1 to TRBJ2-7, with TRBD1 matching 8 bases. The receptor comes from a man aged 50-59 years who received an inactivated influenza vaccine. Material: PBMCs from blood, obtained on the day of vaccination. This CDR3 is CASSRSYGQGYEQYF. The CDR3 bases are TGTGCCAGCAGCCGCTCCTATGGACAGGGTTACGAGCAGTACTTC.